This section outlines one TCR beta chain sequence together with its context. Antigen unknown. This specimen comes from a study of CD8 T cells in Susac syndrome. Study outcomes and limitations: Across the total CD8+ repertoires, more than 15 Susac-specific public clones were found. The CD8+ TEMRA repertoires yielded five such clones.

In germline, CDR1 is DFQATT, CDR2 SNEGSKA (reference sequence). The germline V and J ends were trimmed by 0 bases and 2 bases, with 8 bases remaining between them. The CDR3 length is 14 residues. With random hexamers, 0.5 to 1 ug RNA was reverse transcribed. TCRdb redid the calling of the immunoSEQ multiplex PCR reads with MiXCR, one entry per CDR3 protein. The table has 100,000 or so distinct CDR3 sequences, about 96% seen once; the top ten hold roughly 0.29%. Sequencing used CD8+ T cells from PBMCs. V usage is TRBV20-1 and J usage is TRBJ1-3; D unresolved. The TCR sequence derives from a human donor with Susac syndrome. This CDR3 is CSAREAGAGNTIYF. DNA of the CDR3: TGCAGTGCTAGAGAAGCCGGGGCTGGAAACACCATATATTTT.